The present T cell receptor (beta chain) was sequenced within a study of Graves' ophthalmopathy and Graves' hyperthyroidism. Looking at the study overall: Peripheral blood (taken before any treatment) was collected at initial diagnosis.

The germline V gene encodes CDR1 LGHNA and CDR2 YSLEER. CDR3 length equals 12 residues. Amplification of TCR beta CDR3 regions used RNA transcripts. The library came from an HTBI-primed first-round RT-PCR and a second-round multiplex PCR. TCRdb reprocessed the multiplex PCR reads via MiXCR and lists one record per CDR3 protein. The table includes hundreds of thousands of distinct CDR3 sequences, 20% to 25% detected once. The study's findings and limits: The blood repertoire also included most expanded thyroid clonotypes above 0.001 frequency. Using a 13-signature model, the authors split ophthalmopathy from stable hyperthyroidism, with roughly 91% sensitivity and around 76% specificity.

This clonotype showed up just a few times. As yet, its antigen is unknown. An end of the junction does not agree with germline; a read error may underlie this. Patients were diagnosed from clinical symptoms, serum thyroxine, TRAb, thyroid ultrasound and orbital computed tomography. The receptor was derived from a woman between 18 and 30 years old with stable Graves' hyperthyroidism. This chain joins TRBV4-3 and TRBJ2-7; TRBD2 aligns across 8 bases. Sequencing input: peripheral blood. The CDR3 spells CASSQLGLEPPF. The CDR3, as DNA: TGCGCCAGCAGCCAACTGGGACTAGAGCCACCATTC.